This TCR beta chain is from a study of blood T cell repertoires in COVID-19. Whole-study context: The analysed material was cDNA or gDNA that came from T cells, B-cell-depleted T cells, or PBMCs.

Produced via immunoSEQ multiplex PCR; TCRdb's table is partial and in-frame only. The sample yields about 240,000 clones, 87% seen once. The CDR3 consists of 13 residues. V lost 0 bases to trimming and J lost 5 bases, with 5 bases between them. This TCR was recovered from a woman aged 30 to 39 with acute COVID-19. The sample consisted of PBMCs or T cells enriched from blood (not recorded which). This chain uses TRBV12-3 or TRBV12-4 with TRBJ1-5; tentative D call: TRBD1 (5 bases). In nucleotides, the CDR3 is TGTGCCAGCAGTTTAGCAGGGGATCAGCCCCAGCATTTT. This translates into CASSLAGDQPQHF.